Below, 27 T cell receptor beta chains from the same sample are listed, as sequenced in a study of immune heterogeneity within non-small cell lung tumors. For each sample, template was roughly 640 ng of bulk tumor genomic DNA. Several widely spaced biopsies per primary tumor were taken during surgery. Patients went through curative surgery, and their non-small cell lung cancer was untreated and newly diagnosed. With 32 V and 13 J primers, multiplex PCR amplified the TCR beta CDR3. TCRdb called the multiplex PCR reads again in MiXCR, with one record for every CDR3 protein. The sample shows just under 3,000 distinct CDR3 sequences, about 25% of them seen only once. The sequenced sample was lung tumor tissue. The receptors here all came from a female donor with non-small cell lung cancer.

This clonotype counts as medium-sized (0.01 to 0.1%). The rearrangement uses TRBV30 and TRBJ2-7; possibly TRBD1 for D (6 bases). CDR1 is GTSNPN, CDR2 SVGIG, per germline (reference sequence). This CDR3 is built from 15 residues. Trimming shortened V by 3 bases and J by 0 bases, and 15 bases separated the two germline ends. DNA of the CDR3: TGTGCCTGGAGCGGGGACATCCGCCCCTCCTACGAGCAGTACTTC. Amino acid sequence: CAWSGDIRPSYEQYF.

This clonotype was seen more than once but under ten times. The chain carries TRBV20-1 and TRBJ1-1; D not resolved. The CDR3 length is 15 residues. Germline CDR1 is DFQATT and CDR2 is SNEGSKA (reference sequence). V lost 0 bases to trimming and J lost 6 bases, with 17 bases between them. The CDR3 spells CSARDMRVGSSEAFF. CDR3 DNA: TGCAGTGCTAGAGATATGCGGGTAGGATCCTCTGAAGCTTTCTTT.

V and J are TRBV20-1 and TRBJ2-2, with 8 bases aligning to TRBD2. The germline V gene encodes CDR1 DFQATT and CDR2 SNEGSKA (reference sequence). The V and J ends lost 4 bases and 0 bases, in that order; junction bases with no gene match: 16. This CDR3 contains 19 residues. The CDR3 protein is CSATPPGTRPPANTGELFF. DNA of the CDR3: TGCAGTGCTACGCCTCCCGGGACTAGACCCCCCGCGAACACCGGGGAGCTGTTTTTT.

The chain carries TRBV9 and TRBJ1-1; 9 bases map to TRBD1. Germline V gene sequence: CDR1 SGDLS, CDR2 YYNGEE. CDR3 length: 15 amino acids. Trimming cost V 4 bases and J 2 bases; bases outside gene matches: 6. The CDR3 loop reads CASSPQGAGNTEAFF. CDR3 bases: TGTGCCAGCAGCCCACAGGGGGCTGGTAACACTGAAGCTTTCTTT.

This chain joins TRBV4-1 and TRBJ1-5; D is possibly TRBD1 (6 bases). This CDR3 region has 14 residues. The germline gives CDR1 MGHRA, CDR2 YSYEKL. V was trimmed by 4 bases and J by 4 bases, leaving 11 bases between them. The DNA of the CDR3 is TGCGCCAGCAGCCTGGACAGTCTGAATCAGCCCCAGCATTTT. Translated: CASSLDSLNQPQHF.

The chain carries TRBV20-1 and TRBJ2-2; tentatively, D is TRBD1 or TRBD2 (5 bases each). The germline V and J ends were trimmed by 2 bases and 3 bases, with 13 bases remaining between them. The germline gives CDR1 DFQATT, CDR2 SNEGSKA (reference sequence). This CDR3 is 15 amino acids long. Here the CDR3 DNA reads TGCAGTGCTAGAACTGGGGGTTTGGACACCGGGGAGCTGTTTTTT. This translates into CSARTGGLDTGELFF.

The chain uses TRBV6-1 and TRBJ1-2; D is undetermined. The germline V and J ends were trimmed by 4 bases and 3 bases, with 18 bases remaining between them. This CDR3 contains 16 residues. Germline V gene data show CDR1 as MNHNS and CDR2 as SASEGT. DNA of the CDR3: TGTGCCAGCAGTGGGATAGTGGCTGATTTATACTATGGCTACACCTTC. As protein: CASSGIVADLYYGYTF.

Within the sample, this clonotype is medium-sized. V usage is TRBV6-1 and J usage is TRBJ1-2; possibly TRBD1 for D (5 bases). This CDR3 contains 15 residues. Per the germline V gene, CDR1 is MNHNS and CDR2 is SASEGT. V was shortened by 6 bases and J by 0 bases, with 14 bases between the two germline ends. The CDR3 sequence is CASRSAGTSNYGYTF. CDR3 nucleotide sequence: TGTGCCAGCAGATCCGCCGGGACGTCTAACTATGGCTACACCTTC.

This clonotype qualifies as medium-sized. CDR3 nucleotides: TGTGCCAGCAGCTTACCAGCCTCTGGGGCCAACGTCCTGACTTTC. This sequence encodes CASSLPASGANVLTF. The chain recombines TRBV7-8 with TRBJ2-6; D is ambiguous. The CDR3 covers 15 residues. From germline, CDR1 is SGHVS and CDR2 FQNEAQ. The ends were cut back, 2 bases at V and 0 bases at J, with 5 bases in the middle. Full variable domain (missing parts from reference TRBV7-8 and TRBJ2-6): GAGVSQSPRYKVAKRGQDVALRCDPISGHVSLFWYQQALGQGPEFLTYFQNEAQLDKSGLPSDRFFAERPEGSVSTLKIQRTQQEDSAVYLCASSLPASGANVLTFGAGSRLTVL.

This sequence joins TRBV27 and TRBJ1-6; tentatively, D is TRBD1 (6 bases). The CDR3 covers 17 residues. Per the germline V gene, CDR1 is MNHEY and CDR2 is SMNVEV (reference sequence). Trimming pared 5 bases from V and 2 bases from J, leaving 16 bases between. CDR3 nucleotides: TGTGCCAGCAGTCGCAGTTACAGGGTAACCTATAATTCACCCCTCCACTTT. Protein sequence: CASSRSYRVTYNSPLHF.

Turning to this clonotype: A read error may explain this, as a much larger clone is one base away. The rearrangement joins TRBV24-1 to TRBJ1-5; the D is unclear. CDR3 length: 18 residues. The germline V gene encodes CDR1 KGHDR and CDR2 SFDVKD. V lost 0 bases and J lost 0, with 14 bases in between. The CDR3 sequence: CATSDLQGQPNSNQPQHF. CDR3 in DNA: TGTGCCACCAGTGATTTGCAAGGGCAGCCCAATAGCAATCAGCCCCAGCATTTT.

The rearrangement links TRBV7-3 to TRBJ2-7, with D perhaps assigned TRBD1 or TRBD2 (5 bases each). This CDR3 spans 14 amino acids. Germline V gene sequence: CDR1 SGHTA, CDR2 FQGTGA. V lost 6 bases and J lost 6, with 18 bases in between. This chain's CDR3 is CASSLRGRGGEQYF. Written as DNA, the CDR3 is TGTGCCAGCAGTCTTAGGGGACGGGGCGGCGAGCAGTACTTC.

This chain links TRBV9 with TRBJ1-5; D is ambiguous. There are 15 residues in the CDR3. The germline V gene encodes CDR1 SGDLS and CDR2 YYNGEE. Trimming took 1 base from V and 8 from J, leaving 16 bases between them. The CDR3 sequence is CASSVTSRKDEPQHF. The CDR3 DNA reads TGTGCCAGCAGCGTAACGAGTCGAAAGGATGAGCCCCAGCATTTT. The full variable domain, completed using reference TRBV9 and TRBJ1-5, is DSGVTQTPKHLITATGQRVTLRCSPRSGDLSVYWYQQSLDQGLQFLIQYYNGEERAKGNILERFSAQQFPDLHSELNLSSLELGDSALYFCASSVTSRKDEPQHFGDGTRLSIL.

In its sample, this clonotype ranks as large. The rearrangement links TRBV6-1 to TRBJ2-7; TRBD1 agrees at 9 bases. The CDR3 loop spans 14 amino acids. V shed 5 bases, J shed 5 bases, and the junction held 7 bases outside the gene matches. Germline V gives CDR1 MNHNS, CDR2 SASEGT. The CDR3 here is CASSYLRDRDEQYF. In DNA, the CDR3 is TGTGCCAGCAGTTACCTCCGGGACAGGGACGAGCAGTACTTC.

V is TRBV7-9 and J is TRBJ2-5; 16 nucleotides agree with TRBD2. In germline, CDR1 is SEHNR, CDR2 FQNEAQ (reference sequence). This CDR3 contains 17 residues. V dropped 3 bases and J dropped 6; count of bases not matched to a gene: 7. The CDR3 region is CASSLGLAGGPDQTQYF. CDR3 nucleotide sequence: TGTGCCAGCAGCTTGGGACTAGCGGGAGGGCCGGACCAGACCCAGTACTTC.

This clonotype is deemed medium-sized (0.01 to 0.1%). This rearrangement joins TRBV19 to TRBJ2-1; 7 positions agree with TRBD1. In germline, CDR1 is LNHDA, CDR2 SQIVND (reference sequence). The CDR3 extends over 15 amino acids. V trimming: 6 bases; J trimming: 2 bases; junction bases outside the gene matches: 7. CDR3 nucleotides: TGTGCCAGTAGGCAGGGACAGCAGCCCTACAATGAGCAGTTCTTC. This codes for CASRQGQQPYNEQFF.

As to this clonotype: One end of the junction fails to match germline, which may point to a read error. The rearrangement uses TRBV5-1 and TRBJ2-1; D remains ambiguous. This CDR3 spans 14 amino acids. The germline gives CDR1 SGHRS, CDR2 YFSETQ. CDR3 residues: CASILYASYNEQFF. In DNA form, the CDR3 reads TGCGCCAGCATCTTGTATGCTAGCTACAATGAGCAGTTCTTC.

On this clonotype itself: This could be a read error, since a much larger clone is one nucleotide away. The V and J genes are TRBV15 and TRBJ1-1; D unresolved. Per the germline V gene, CDR1 is LNHNV and CDR2 is YYDKDF (reference sequence). The CDR3 has 14 residues. CDR3 nucleotides: TGTGCCACCCGCAGAGATCTCGGTAACACTGAAGCTTTCTTT. Protein: CATRRDLGNTEAFF.

CDR3 residues: CASSPQGTGNEKLFF. The CDR3 DNA follows: TGTGCCAGCAGTCCACAAGGGACGGGGAATGAAAAACTGTTTTTT. V is TRBV27 and J is TRBJ1-4, with D perhaps TRBD1 (5 bases). CDR1 and CDR2 (germline): MNHEY, SMNVEV (reference sequence). Trimming took 5 bases from V and 5 from J, leaving 15 bases between them. The CDR3 has 15 residues.

This clonotype is labeled medium-sized (0.01 to 0.1%). The chain couples TRBV19 to TRBJ2-7, with 8 bases lining up with TRBD1. The germline gives CDR1 LNHDA, CDR2 SQIVND (reference sequence). The CDR3 is 16 amino acids. With V trimmed by 6 bases and J by 6 bases, 16 bases remained unmatched. The CDR3 DNA is TGTGCCAGTAGACCACCTACGTTGACAGGGGACGGCGAGCAGTACTTC. Encoded protein: CASRPPTLTGDGEQYF.

The chain joins TRBV24-1 to TRBJ1-2; perhaps TRBD1 as D (5 bases). V was pared by 3 bases and J by 4 bases, with 8 bases between. This CDR3 is 13 amino acids long. Germline values: CDR1 KGHDR, CDR2 SFDVKD. Written as DNA, the CDR3 is TGTGCCACCAGTGATGGGGCGGGCTATGGCTACACCTTC. As protein: CATSDGAGYGYTF.

This chain uses TRBV12-3 or TRBV12-4 with TRBJ2-1; D perhaps matches TRBD1 (6 bases). V lost 5 bases to trimming and J lost 7 bases, with 15 bases between them. There are 14 residues in the CDR3. CDR3 residues: CASSPDRTRNEQFF. In nucleotides, the CDR3 is TGTGCCAGCAGTCCTGACAGGACGAGGAATGAGCAGTTCTTC.

This clonotype was detected a few times. V usage is TRBV9 and J usage is TRBJ2-1; 10 bases fit TRBD1. The CDR3 loop spans 16 amino acids. Germline lookup yields CDR1 SGDLS and CDR2 YYNGEE. Trimming at V came to 0 bases and at J to 5 bases, leaving 5 bases not matched to a gene. CDR3 coding DNA: TGTGCCAGCAGCGTAGCTAGAGGGACAGGGGACAATGAGCAGTTCTTC. Translated, it gives CASSVARGTGDNEQFF.

The rearrangement uses TRBV28 and TRBJ1-2, with D hard to call. The V end was cut by 7 bases, the J end by 6 bases, with 15 bases between. The length of the CDR3 is 13 residues. Germline CDR1 is MDHEN and CDR2 is SYDVKM. Here the CDR3 reads CASTLETENGYTF. CDR3 DNA: TGTGCCAGCACCTTAGAGACTGAGAATGGCTACACCTTC.

Details on this clonotype: A much larger clone lies one base from this, so it may be a read error. The V and J genes are TRBV7-2 and TRBJ1-6; 10 nucleotides align to TRBD1. J lost 4 bases, V lost 2 bases, and 11 bases had no gene match. The CDR3 is made up of 19 amino acids. In germline, CDR1 is SGHTA, CDR2 FQGNSA. Here the CDR3 DNA reads TGTGCCAGCAGCTTATTGCTGCCGGGACAGGGGTTATATAATTCACCCCTCCACTTT. This codes for CASSLLLPGQGLYNSPLHF.

On this clonotype: In this CDR3 the conserved last residue, phenylalanine or tryptophan, is missing, so a read error is likely. It is unclear where the CDR3 begins or ends on the DNA, so no DNA is shown, and the CDR3 is as TCRdb lists it. The chain employs TRBV2 and TRBJ2-3; the table's D call TRBD2 went unverified against the DNA. Inclusive of both ends, the CDR3 amounts to 14 amino acids. The V gene's germline CDR1 is SNHLY and CDR2 FYNNEI. CDR3 loop: CASSESLDEQYFGP.

The chain employs TRBV5-1 and TRBJ1-2, with D uncertain. CDR3 length: 12 amino acids. Germline assignment: CDR1 SGHRS and CDR2 YFSETQ. Trimming cost V 0 bases and J 9 bases, with 9 bases left between them. Here the CDR3 reads CASSLGGYSYTF. For the CDR3, the DNA is TGCGCCAGCAGCTTGGGTGGGTATAGCTACACCTTC.